This T cell receptor (beta chain) was documented in a study of shared clonotypes between healthy human individuals. Study information: Each donor's CD4 naive and CD4 memory cells filled three plates apiece, CD8 naive two, and CD8 memory one. Study-level results: Sampling was confined to blood; repertoires within tissues likely differ. Some clonotypes were shared by all four sorted-subset donors, while others were not shared. The non-shared ones had lower generation probabilities than the shared ones.

V was pared by 5 bases and J by 5 bases, with 6 bases of the junction left unmatched. Germline CDR1 MDHEN, CDR2 SYDVKM. This CDR3 comprises 14 residues. This clone is a singleton in its sample. Its specificity is not known. Every immunoSEQ plate was one replicate of a subset's evenly spread DNA. Only in-frame clones appear in the TCRdb table, and some are missing; sequencing was by immunoSEQ multiplex PCR. The sample has roughly 700,000 clones; 74% are singletons. The J gene is TRBJ2-7, the V gene TRBV28; 10 nucleotides match TRBD1. The sample comprised memory CD4+ T cells sorted from blood. Subset here: CD45RA-negative fraction. The receptor comes from a woman in her twenties or thirties in good health. The CDR3 spells CASSGDRGLNEQYF. CDR3 DNA sequence: TGTGCCAGCAGTGGGGACAGGGGTCTAAACGAGCAGTACTTC.